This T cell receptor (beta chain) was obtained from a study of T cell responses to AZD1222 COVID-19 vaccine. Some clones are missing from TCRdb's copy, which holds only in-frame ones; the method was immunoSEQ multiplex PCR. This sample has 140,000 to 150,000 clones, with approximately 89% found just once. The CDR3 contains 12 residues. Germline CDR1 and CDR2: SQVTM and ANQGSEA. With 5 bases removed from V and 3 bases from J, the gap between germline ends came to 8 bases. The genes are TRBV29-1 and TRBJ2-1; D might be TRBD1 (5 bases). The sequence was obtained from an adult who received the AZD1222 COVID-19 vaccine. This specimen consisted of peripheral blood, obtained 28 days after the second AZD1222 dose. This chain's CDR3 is CSVTDSYNEQFF. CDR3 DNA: TGCAGCGTTACTGACAGCTACAATGAGCAGTTCTTC.